Given below is one T cell receptor beta chain in context. The sample belongs to a study of blood T cell repertoires in COVID-19. About the study: Donors in the United States, Italy and Spain gave samples during acute or convalescent COVID-19.

In the authors' workflow: Reference gene primer amplification yielded estimated nucleated cell counts. Assay used: immunoSEQ multiplex PCR; TCRdb lists only in-frame clones, some missing. The V and J calls and clone size were taken over from that table, and D and trimming were inferred from the DNA. In the table there are fewer than 350,000 clones, around 81% of which are singletons. This CDR3 contains 15 residues. The V gene end was trimmed by 4 bases and the J gene end by 0 bases; junction bases not matched to a gene: 6. Germline V gene data show CDR1 as SGHRS and CDR2 as YFSETQ. The V call is TRBV5-1, the J call TRBJ1-2; 7 bases are a match to TRBD1. The receptor was isolated from a woman aged 55-69 years with active or convalescent COVID-19. The sample comprised peripheral blood. The CDR3 loop reads CASSPDREANYGYTF. In DNA form, the CDR3 reads TGCGCCAGCAGCCCAGACAGGGAAGCTAACTATGGCTACACCTTC.